These T cell receptor beta chains were read from a single sample in a study of shared clonotypes between healthy human individuals. Clones were read by immunoSEQ multiplex PCR, and TCRdb kept only the in-frame ones, dropping some. The profile shows about 2.4 million clones, more than 85% of them singletons. The source material was naive CD4+ T cells from PBMCs. The source is a man aged 18-30 years in good health. Some clones in this sample may be carry-over from other donors' samples. CDR3s include the opening cysteine and the closing phenylalanine or tryptophan. Fields, in order: J gene, D gene, V gene, clone size, CDR3 protein, CDR3 DNA. D genes are given only for firm matches. The size field is filled for only some rows; it gives once, few, many or a size class.

TRBJ1-2 | NA | TRBV28 | NA | CASRRGGTKGGYTF | TGTGCCAGCAGGCGAGGGGGGACAAAGGGTGGCTACACCTTC
TRBJ1-2 | NA | TRBV6-4 | once | CASSDPGRANLYF | TGTGCCAGCAGCGATCCGGGACGGGCAAATTTATACTTC
TRBJ2-1 | NA | TRBV11-3 | NA | CASSLSSGNSYNEQFF | TGTGCCAGCAGCTTAAGTTCGGGGAACTCCTACAATGAGCAGTTCTTC
TRBJ2-4 | NA | TRBV5-4 | NA | CASSATAVDIQYF | TGTGCCAGCAGCGCAACGGCGGTGGACATTCAGTACTTC
TRBJ2-5 | NA | TRBV29-1 | NA | CSVDNRLGETQYF | TGCAGCGTTGATAATCGGCTCGGGGAGACCCAGTACTTC
TRBJ2-2 | NA | TRBV6-1 | once | CASIRGVLTGELFF | TGTGCCAGCATTCGAGGGGTTCTCACCGGGGAGCTGTTTTTT
TRBJ2-3 | TRBD1 | TRBV6-1 | NA | CASTRDRGTDTQYF | TGTGCCAGCACCAGGGACAGAGGCACAGATACGCAGTATTTT
TRBJ1-2 | NA | TRBV6-1 | NA | CASSEVGLGDYGYTF | TGTGCCAGCAGTGAAGTGGGACTGGGCGACTATGGCTACACCTTC
TRBJ2-7 | NA | TRBV7-9 | NA | CASSLRGEAGPYEQYF | TGTGCCAGCAGCCTCCGAGGTGAAGCGGGCCCCTACGAGCAGTACTTC
TRBJ2-7 | NA | TRBV5-1 | NA | CASSLRGYPYEQYF | TGCGCCAGCAGCTTAAGGGGGTATCCCTACGAGCAGTACTTC
TRBJ1-1 | NA | TRBV4-2 | NA | CASSYEGPSEAFF | TGTGCCAGCAGCTATGAGGGCCCGAGTGAAGCTTTCTTT
TRBJ1-1 | TRBD1 | TRBV5-1 | NA | CASSPLDRGNTEAFF | TGCGCCAGCAGCCCCCTGGACAGGGGGAACACTGAAGCTTTCTTT
TRBJ1-1 | NA | TRBV11-2 | NA | CASRKNPTGMNTEAFF | TGTGCCAGCAGGAAGAATCCGACAGGCATGAACACTGAAGCTTTCTTT
TRBJ2-3 | NA | TRBV18 | NA | CASSPPAVRDTQYF | TGTGCCAGCTCACCACCGGCAGTCAGAGATACGCAGTATTTT
TRBJ2-7 | TRBD1 | TRBV7-9 | NA | CASSPPRGQTPYEQYF | TGTGCCAGCAGCCCCCCTAGGGGACAGACACCCTACGAGCAGTACTTC
TRBJ2-4 | TRBD1 | TRBV5-1 | NA | CASSLGVGALDRLYF | TGCGCCAGCAGCTTGGGCGTTGGGGCTCTGGACAGGCTCTACTTC
TRBJ2-1 | NA | TRBV9 | once | CASSVSGVLYNEQFF | TGTGCCAGCAGTGTCTCGGGAGTTCTTTACAATGAGCAGTTCTTC
TRBJ2-1 | NA | TRBV21-1 | NA | CASSMGLAGGTYNEQFF | TGTGCCAGCAGCATGGGACTAGCGGGGGGTACTTACAATGAGCAGTTCTTC
TRBJ2-7 | NA | TRBV28 | once | CASSGFGGLVYEQYF | TGTGCCAGCAGCGGGTTCGGGGGTCTTGTTTACGAGCAGTACTTC
TRBJ1-2 | TRBD1 | TRBV5-1 | NA | CASSPSTGAPYGYTF | TGCGCCAGCAGCCCGTCGACAGGGGCCCCATATGGCTACACCTTC
TRBJ2-4 | NA | TRBV23-1 | NA | CASLDRAKNIQYF | TGCGCCAGCTTGGACAGAGCCAAAAACATTCAGTACTTC
TRBJ2-7 | TRBD2 | TRBV6-5 | NA | CASSSGLAGDEQYF | TGTGCCAGCAGTTCCGGGCTAGCGGGAGACGAGCAGTACTTC
TRBJ1-1 | NA | TRBV10-3 | NA | CATRPRDGASHGANTEAFF | TGTGCCACCCGGCCTCGCGACGGGGCATCCCATGGTGCGAACACTGAAGCTTTCTTT
TRBJ2-2 | NA | TRBV9 | NA | CASSVVGGGGELFF | TGTGCCAGCAGCGTAGTGGGTGGAGGCGGGGAGCTGTTTTTT
TRBJ2-7 | TRBD1 | TRBV6-5 | NA | CASSYSGTGEYEQYF | TGTGCCAGCAGTTACTCTGGGACAGGGGAATACGAGCAGTACTTC
TRBJ2-7 | NA | TRBV5-1 | NA | CASSLVSLREDEQYF | TGCGCCAGCAGCTTGGTTAGCCTCCGGGAAGACGAGCAGTACTTC
TRBJ2-1 | TRBD2 | TRBV27 | once | CASSGGAGRSNEQFF | TGTGCCAGCAGCGGGGGGGCAGGGAGGTCCAATGAGCAGTTCTTC
TRBJ2-1 | TRBD1 | TRBV5-1 | NA | CASSSRPRQGNNEQFF | TGCGCCAGCAGCTCCCGACCCCGACAGGGGAACAATGAGCAGTTCTTC
TRBJ1-1 | NA | TRBV4-2 | NA | CASSQVRDTLGLNTEAFF | TGTGCCAGCAGCCAAGTTAGAGACACGCTAGGCTTGAACACTGAAGCTTTCTTT
TRBJ2-1 | NA | TRBV7-3 | NA | CASSLNPGRVDEQFF | TGTGCCAGCAGCTTAAACCCCGGCAGGGTGGACGAGCAGTTCTTC
TRBJ1-5 | NA | TRBV27 | NA | CASSSNPHQPQHF | TGTGCCAGCAGTTCGAACCCGCATCAGCCCCAGCATTTT
TRBJ2-3 | TRBD2 | TRBV4-1 | NA | CASSQGSTSGREDTQYF | TGCGCCAGCAGCCAAGGATCTACTAGCGGGAGAGAGGATACGCAGTATTTT
TRBJ1-3 | NA | TRBV5-1 | NA | CASSLEWGGSGNTIYF | TGCGCCAGCAGCTTGGAGTGGGGAGGGTCCGGAAACACCATATATTTT
TRBJ2-3 | NA | TRBV5-4 | NA | CASSLVLGPNTDTQYF | TGTGCCAGCAGCTTGGTCCTGGGGCCTAACACAGATACGCAGTATTTT
TRBJ1-3 | NA | TRBV9 | NA | CASSVEQNSGNTIYF | TGTGCCAGCAGCGTAGAACAGAACTCTGGAAACACCATATATTTT
TRBJ2-1 | TRBD2 | TRBV5-1 | once | CASSLDLAGGGFF | TGCGCCAGCAGCTTGGACCTAGCGGGAGGTGGGTTCTTC
TRBJ2-7 | TRBD2 | TRBV5-1 | NA | CASSPLSGSYEQYF | TGCGCCAGCAGCCCCCTAAGCGGGAGCTACGAGCAGTACTTC
TRBJ2-2 | NA | TRBV28 | NA | CASRDLIMGELFF | TGTGCCAGCAGGGATCTGATTATGGGGGAGCTGTTTTTT
TRBJ2-7 | NA | TRBV5-4 | NA | CASSLVGSAWYEQYF | TGTGCCAGCAGCTTGGTTGGTTCGGCCTGGTACGAGCAGTACTTC
TRBJ2-2 | TRBD1 | TRBV5-8 | NA | CASRPGTDVSTGELFF | TGTGCCAGCAGGCCCGGGACAGATGTCTCCACCGGGGAGCTGTTTTTT
TRBJ1-1 | NA | TRBV11-1 | NA | CASSSPVGQRSTEAFF | TGTGCCAGCAGCTCGCCGGTTGGGCAGCGCTCCACTGAAGCTTTCTTT
TRBJ2-1 | TRBD2 | TRBV10-1 | NA | CASSGVAGRGNEQFF | TGCGCCAGCAGTGGGGTAGCGGGAAGGGGCAATGAGCAGTTCTTC
TRBJ2-5 | NA | TRBV18 | NA | CASTEGSDLRETQYF | TGTGCCAGCACTGAAGGGAGTGACCTAAGGGAGACCCAGTACTTC
TRBJ2-7 | NA | TRBV30 | NA | CAWRPGLKYEQYF | TGTGCCTGGAGACCGGGGCTGAAATACGAGCAGTACTTC
TRBJ2-3 | TRBD2 | TRBV29-1 | NA | CSVVTSGFIPSTDTQYF | TGCAGCGTTGTAACTAGCGGGTTTATTCCTAGCACAGATACGCAGTATTTT
TRBJ1-1 | NA | TRBV7-9 | NA | CASSLVLGLGAFF | TGTGCCAGCAGCTTAGTGTTGGGCCTTGGAGCTTTCTTT
TRBJ2-7 | NA | TRBV11-1 | NA | CASSLAVAYEQYF | TGTGCCAGCAGCTTAGCGGTTGCCTACGAGCAGTACTTC
TRBJ2-1 | TRBD2 | TRBV7-6 | NA | CASSLGLAAYNEQFF | TGTGCCAGCAGCTTAGGGCTAGCGGCCTACAATGAGCAGTTCTTC
TRBJ1-4 | NA | TRBV19 | NA | CASRRGSVGSSEKLFF | TGTGCCAGTAGACGGGGATCTGTGGGCTCAAGTGAAAAACTGTTTTTT
TRBJ2-2 | NA | TRBV5-1 | NA | CASRPDPPRATGELFF | TGCGCCAGCAGGCCGGATCCCCCCAGGGCCACCGGGGAGCTGTTTTTT
TRBJ1-5 | TRBD1 | TRBV28 | NA | CASSLRTGGFRQPQHF | TGTGCCAGCAGTTTACGGACAGGGGGCTTTCGGCAGCCCCAGCATTTT
TRBJ1-1 | NA | TRBV19 | NA | CASSAGQGNTEAFF | TGTGCCAGTAGTGCAGGTCAGGGGAACACTGAAGCTTTCTTT
TRBJ2-7 | NA | TRBV5-1 | NA | CASSLVIARVGEQYF | TGCGCCAGCAGCTTGGTGATTGCACGAGTGGGAGAGCAGTACTTC
TRBJ2-2 | NA | TRBV5-1 | NA | CASKPSPPNTGELFF | TGCGCCAGCAAGCCTTCGCCTCCGAACACCGGGGAGCTGTTTTTT
TRBJ2-2 | NA | TRBV5-1 | NA | CASSLVPGTNTGELFF | TGCGCCAGCAGCTTGGTGCCAGGCACGAACACCGGGGAGCTGTTTTTT
TRBJ1-4 | TRBD1 | TRBV7-9 | NA | CASSSLRDRGLGNEKLFF | TGTGCCAGCAGCTCCCTCCGGGACAGGGGGCTCGGTAATGAAAAACTGTTTTTT
TRBJ2-1 | NA | TRBV19 | NA | CASSGLVSYNEQFF | TGTGCCAGTAGTGGCTTGGTATCCTACAATGAGCAGTTCTTC
TRBJ2-5 | NA | TRBV6-1 | NA | CATHRVKGAGATQYF | TGTGCCACCCACAGGGTTAAGGGGGCGGGGGCGACCCAGTACTTC
TRBJ2-3 | NA | TRBV23-1 | NA | CARDTQYF | TGCGCCAGGGATACGCAGTATTTT